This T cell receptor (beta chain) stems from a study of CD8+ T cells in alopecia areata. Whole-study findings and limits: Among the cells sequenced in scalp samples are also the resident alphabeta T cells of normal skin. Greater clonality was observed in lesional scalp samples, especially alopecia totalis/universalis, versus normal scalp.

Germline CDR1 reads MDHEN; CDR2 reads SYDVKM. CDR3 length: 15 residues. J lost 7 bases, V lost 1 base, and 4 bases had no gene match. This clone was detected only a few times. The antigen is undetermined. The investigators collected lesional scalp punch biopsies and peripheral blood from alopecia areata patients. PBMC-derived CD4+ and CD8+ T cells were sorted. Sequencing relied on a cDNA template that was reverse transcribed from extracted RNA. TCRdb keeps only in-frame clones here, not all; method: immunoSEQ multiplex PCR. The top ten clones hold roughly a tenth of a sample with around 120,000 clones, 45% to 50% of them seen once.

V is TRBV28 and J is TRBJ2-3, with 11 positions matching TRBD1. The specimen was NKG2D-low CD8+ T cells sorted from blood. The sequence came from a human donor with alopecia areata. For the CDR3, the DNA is TGTGCCAGCAGTTTATTTGGACAGGGGGCAAATACGCAGTATTTT. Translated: CASSLFGQGANTQYF.